One T cell receptor beta chain is described in this entry. Its antigen is unknown. This specimen comes from a study of response to subunit inactivated influenza vaccine. TCRdb re-derived calls from the RT-PCR reads in MiXCR, one entry per CDR3 protein. The sample consists of 650,000 to 800,000 distinct CDR3 sequences, approximately 14% of them appearing once. Study-wide results and caveats: After each seasonal influenza vaccination, few new T cells are recruited, the authors suggested.

The CDR3 loop spans 18 amino acids. Unmatched junction bases numbered 14, after V lost 0 bases and J lost 4 bases. CDR1 and CDR2 from the germline V gene are LGHNA and YSLEER. The receptor was isolated from a man in his fifties or sixties who received an inactivated influenza vaccine. The rearrangement uses TRBV4-3 and TRBJ1-2; TRBD1 matches at 7 bases. This material consisted of PBMCs from blood, taken less than 15 days before vaccination. CDR3 residues: CASSQDSSRGDLTYGYTF. The CDR3 bases are TGCGCCAGCAGCCAAGATTCGTCCAGGGGGGACTTGACCTATGGCTACACCTTC.